This T cell receptor beta chain was observed in a study of Graves' ophthalmopathy and Graves' hyperthyroidism. Study-level points and caveats: Classification of ophthalmopathy versus stable hyperthyroidism by a 13-signature model yielded about 90% sensitivity and around 76% specificity. Most thyroid clonotypes with frequency above 0.001 were detected in blood too.

In the case of this clonotype: No antigen is known for it.

The TCR beta CDR3 regions underwent amplification from RNA transcripts. First-round RT-PCR with HTBI primers preceded a second-round multiplex PCR. Via MiXCR, TCRdb re-called the multiplex PCR reads, giving one row per CDR3 protein. The repertoire holds some 400,000 distinct CDR3 sequences, 15% to 20% seen once, with approximately 1.4% in the top ten. Pregnant or lactating patients and those with other autoimmune diseases or uncontrolled infections were excluded. Fresh peripheral blood, about 10 ml, was the PBMC source. There are 16 residues in the CDR3. J gave up 4 bases and V 4 bases, and 9 bases lay outside the gene matches.

This sequence joins TRBV12-3 or TRBV12-4 and TRBJ2-5, with 10 nucleotides matching TRBD1. Material: peripheral blood. The clonotype comes from a woman aged 18-35 years with Graves' ophthalmopathy. This chain's CDR3 is CASSSLRTGGSETQYF. In DNA form, the CDR3 reads TGTGCCAGCAGTTCCCTCCGGACAGGGGGGTCAGAGACCCAGTACTTC.